Shown below are 2 T cell receptor beta chains from a single sample sequenced in a study of blood T cell repertoires in COVID-19. The table came from immunoSEQ multiplex PCR; TCRdb's copy has only in-frame clones and leaves some out. The data hold roughly 260,000 clones, with 70% to 90% observed a single time. The sequenced material came from peripheral blood. The receptors shown here come from a middle-aged woman who had recovered from COVID-19.

V is TRBV4-3 and J is TRBJ1-5; D not resolved. The CDR3 consists of 15 residues. V was trimmed by 0 bases and J by 5 bases, leaving 11 bases between them. In germline, CDR1 is LGHNA, CDR2 YSLEER. The CDR3 DNA follows: TGCGCCAGCAGCCAAGATATGAACAGTTATCAGCCCCAGCATTTT. It is translated as CASSQDMNSYQPQHF.

The chain employs TRBV14 and TRBJ2-7; no definite D call. The ends were cut back, 5 bases at V and 5 bases at J, with 16 bases in the middle. Germline V CDR1 and CDR2: SGHDN, FVKESK. This CDR3 comprises 14 residues. The CDR3 sequence is CASSDNRPSHEQYF. In DNA form, the CDR3 reads TGTGCCAGCAGCGACAACAGACCTTCTCACGAGCAGTACTTC.